These 23 T cell receptor beta chains share one sample of origin, sequenced in a study of blood T cell repertoires in COVID-19. The method was immunoSEQ multiplex PCR; TCRdb's version includes in-frame clones alone and lacks a portion of them. The data contain approximately 170,000 clones, 86% of them singletons. Material for sequencing was peripheral blood. These TCRs come from a man between 65 and 85 years old with acute or convalescent COVID-19.

The chain recombines TRBV5-4 with TRBJ2-5; D is undetermined. Deletions cut 4 bases from V and 5 bases from J, with 15 bases between. Germline V gene data show CDR1 as SGHNT and CDR2 as YYREEE (reference sequence). CDR3 size: 14 residues. The CDR3 sequence is CASSPRGGWETQYF. CDR3 coding DNA: TGTGCCAGCAGCCCCCGAGGCGGTTGGGAGACCCAGTACTTC.

This chain links TRBV11-2 with TRBJ2-5; 10 nucleotides agree with TRBD2. Germline V gene lookup returns CDR1 SGHAT and CDR2 FQNNGV. The CDR3 runs to 15 residues. V lost 5 bases, J lost 5 bases, and 8 bases stayed unmatched. The CDR3 here is CASSRPLAGVETQYF. CDR3 DNA: TGTGCCAGCAGCCGACCCCTAGCGGGAGTGGAGACCCAGTACTTC.

The rearrangement joins TRBV20-1 to TRBJ2-1, with D perhaps TRBD1 (5 bases). CDR3 length: 13 amino acids. Germline loops: CDR1 DFQATT, CDR2 SNEGSKA (reference sequence). Trimming cost V 5 bases and J 6 bases, with 14 bases left between them. DNA for the CDR3: TGCAGTGCTGGTGCGACAGCCATCAATGAGCAGTTCTTC. Protein sequence: CSAGATAINEQFF.

The rearrangement uses TRBV29-1 and TRBJ1-4; tentative D call: TRBD1 (6 bases). The V end lost 7 bases, the J end lost 10 bases, and 10 bases lay between the germline ends. This CDR3 comprises 10 residues. The germline V gene has CDR1 SQVTM and CDR2 ANQGSEA. Here the CDR3 DNA reads TGCAGCGCCTTGGGGGCAAAACTGTTTTTT. Residues: CSALGAKLFF.

The CDR3 spells CASTSRPGWVTDTQYF. The CDR3 DNA reads as TGTGCCAGCACCTCCCGGCCGGGGTGGGTCACAGATACGCAGTATTTT. V usage is TRBV27 and J usage is TRBJ2-3; possible D gene TRBD2, 5 bases. Germline-derived CDR1 and CDR2 are MNHEY and SMNVEV (reference sequence). Trimming shortened V by 7 bases and J by 2 bases, and 19 bases separated the two germline ends. The CDR3 consists of 16 residues.

The chain carries TRBV5-5 and TRBJ1-6, with 7 bases aligning to TRBD1. CDR1 and CDR2 from the germline V gene are SGHKS and YYEKEE (reference sequence). Trimming removed 5 bases from V and 10 bases from J; junction bases left unmatched: 3. This CDR3 has 12 residues. The CDR3 nucleotides are TGTGCCAGCAGTGGGGACAGCTCACCCCTCCACTTT. Protein sequence: CASSGDSSPLHF.

V and J are TRBV5-1 and TRBJ2-1, with D possibly TRBD2 on 6 matching bases. CDR1 and CDR2 (germline): SGHRS, YFSETQ. The CDR3 runs 14 residues. Trimming took 0 bases from V and 10 from J, leaving 14 bases between them. The CDR3 nucleotides read TGCGCCAGCAGCTTGGGGGAGGATTCGGGGGAGCAGTTCTTC. This codes for CASSLGEDSGEQFF.

This chain uses TRBV27 with TRBJ2-1; 10 bases map to TRBD2. Germline V gene lookup returns CDR1 MNHEY and CDR2 SMNVEV (reference sequence). CDR3 length: 15 amino acids. J gave up 7 bases and V 3 bases, and 6 bases lay outside the gene matches. The CDR3 DNA sequence: TGTGCCAGCAGTTTGCTAGCGGGAGATCCGAATGAGCAGTTCTTC. It is translated as CASSLLAGDPNEQFF.

The chain employs TRBV4-2 and TRBJ1-2; 11 positions agree with TRBD1. V shed 1 base and J 4 bases; nucleotides not matched to a gene: 5. The CDR3 covers 16 residues. Per germline, CDR1 LGHNA and CDR2 YNFKEQ. CDR3 residues: CASSQGRGTGGYGYTF. CDR3 nucleotide sequence: TGTGCCAGCAGCCAAGGTCGGGGGACAGGGGGCTATGGCTACACCTTC.

The genes are TRBV19 and TRBJ1-1; unclear D gene. Germline V gives CDR1 LNHDA, CDR2 SQIVND (reference sequence). Trimming pared 1 base from V and 6 bases from J, leaving 9 bases between. The CDR3 runs to 13 residues. The CDR3: CASSIVAGAEAFF. The CDR3, as DNA: TGTGCCAGTAGTATAGTAGCCGGTGCTGAAGCTTTCTTT.

This chain uses TRBV4-1 with TRBJ2-1; the D gene is possibly TRBD2 (5 bases). Deletions cut 3 bases from V and 7 bases from J, with 16 bases between. This CDR3 has 15 residues. Per germline, CDR1 MGHRA and CDR2 YSYEKL. The chain's CDR3 is CASSHIRTPQNEQFF. The CDR3 DNA sequence: TGCGCCAGCAGCCACATACGGACTCCTCAAAATGAGCAGTTCTTC.

V usage is TRBV28 and J usage is TRBJ1-2, with TRBD1 as a possible D gene (5 bases). The CDR3 has 14 residues. Germline V gene sequence: CDR1 MDHEN, CDR2 SYDVKM. V dropped 2 bases and J dropped 6 bases, with 13 bases sitting between them. CDR3 protein: CASSLVQRGDGYTF. In DNA, the CDR3 is TGTGCCAGCAGTTTAGTTCAAAGGGGCGATGGCTACACCTTC.

The chain links TRBV9 to TRBJ2-3, with 7 bases lining up with TRBD1. Germline CDR1 is SGDLS and CDR2 is YYNGEE. Germline trimming cut 0 bases from V and 9 bases from J; bases unmatched to any gene: 4. The CDR3 runs 13 residues. This CDR3 reads CASSVDPQGTQYF. In nucleotides, the CDR3 is TGTGCCAGCAGCGTAGATCCACAGGGGACGCAGTATTTT. The full variable domain, in which reference TRBV9 and TRBJ2-3 provide the parts outside the CDR3, is DSGVTQTPKHLITATGQRVTLRCSPRSGDLSVYWYQQSLDQGLQFLIQYYNGEERAKGNILERFSAQQFPDLHSELNLSSLELGDSALYFCASSVDPQGTQYFGPGTRLTVL.

This clone is a singleton in its sample. The rearrangement joins TRBV30 to TRBJ2-7; TRBD1 might be the D (6 bases). Germline V gives CDR1 GTSNPN, CDR2 SVGIG (reference sequence). The CDR3 has 11 residues. Trimming removed 7 bases at V and 11 bases at J, with 18 bases between. This CDR3 is CASGTPLSKYF. CDR3 nucleotide sequence: TGTGCCTCCGGGACACCCCTTTCGAAGTACTTC.

This chain joins TRBV25-1 and TRBJ2-1; D not certain. Between the trimmed V and J ends, which lost 4 bases and 5 bases, there was a span of 6 bases. Germline-derived CDR1 and CDR2 are MGHDK and SYGVNS. The CDR3 runs 12 residues. The DNA for the CDR3 is TGTGCCAGCAGTGCACAAAACAATGAGCAGTTCTTC. Protein product: CASSAQNNEQFF.

V gene TRBV9 combines with J gene TRBJ1-1; possibly TRBD1 for D (6 bases). Germline CDR1 reads SGDLS; CDR2 reads YYNGEE. The CDR3 is 16 residues long. Trimming stripped 4 bases from V and 11 bases from J, with 27 bases between. Here the CDR3 DNA reads TGTGCCAGCAGCCCCTTGGACAGACATACTTCCTCAGGGGCTTTCTTT. It encodes CASSPLDRHTSSGAFF.

V usage is TRBV2 and J usage is TRBJ2-3; TRBD1 matches 8 bases. V gave up 6 bases and J gave up 0 bases; unmatched junction bases: 2. Germline CDR1 SNHLY, CDR2 FYNNEI. The CDR3 totals 14 residues. The CDR3 DNA sequence: TGTGCCAGCAGCCGGGACAGGAGCACAGATACGCAGTATTTT. This encodes CASSRDRSTDTQYF.

V is TRBV5-6 and J is TRBJ2-7, with D uncertain. Germline CDR1 reads SGHDT; CDR2 reads YYEEEE. The CDR3 is 11 residues long. V dropped 4 bases and J dropped 3 bases, with 5 bases sitting between them. The CDR3 DNA reads TGTGCCAGCAGCCTAAACTACGAGCAGTACTTC. It encodes CASSLNYEQYF.

A few counts support this clone. The chain recombines TRBV28 with TRBJ1-3; 7 bases are shared with TRBD1. The V segment lost 3 bases and the J segment 0 bases; nucleotides outside the gene matches: 8. The CDR3 contains 17 residues. Germline assignment: CDR1 MDHEN and CDR2 SYDVKM. The CDR3 coding sequence is TGTGCCAGCAGTTTTATGGGACAGCTTAGCTCTGGAAACACCATATATTTT. Translated: CASSFMGQLSSGNTIYF.

This chain uses TRBV7-9 with TRBJ2-7; 8 nucleotides align to TRBD1. The CDR3 loop spans 13 amino acids. V lost 7 bases, J lost 7 bases, and 9 bases stayed unmatched. The germline V gene has CDR1 SEHNR and CDR2 FQNEAQ (reference sequence). CDR3 region: CASTGTGQGEQYF. The CDR3 DNA follows: TGTGCCAGCACCGGGACAGGTCAGGGGGAGCAGTACTTC.

The rearrangement uses TRBV5-1 and TRBJ1-1; 7 bases fit TRBD1. Germline CDR1 and CDR2: SGHRS and YFSETQ. The CDR3 contains 15 residues. The V and J ends lost 4 bases and 11 bases, in that order; junction bases with no gene match: 17. In nucleotides, the CDR3 is TGCGCCAGCAGCCCTTACGACCAAAACAGGGGTTTGGCTTTCTTT. Its translation: CASSPYDQNRGLAFF.

The chain has TRBV28 and TRBJ2-7, with 15 bases matching TRBD2. Losses at the gene ends were 8 bases for V and 2 bases for J; bases not matched to a gene: 7. The germline gives CDR1 MDHEN, CDR2 SYDVKM. The CDR3 runs 16 residues. The chain's CDR3 is CASVGLAGGDAYEQYF. In nucleotides, the CDR3 is TGTGCCAGCGTAGGACTAGCGGGAGGGGACGCCTACGAGCAGTACTTC.

J is TRBJ2-1 and V is TRBV7-8, with 8 positions matching TRBD1. CDR1 and CDR2 from the germline V gene are SGHVS and FQNEAQ. The V and J ends lost 5 bases and 0 bases, in that order; junction bases with no gene match: 6. The CDR3 contains 16 residues. CDR3 nucleotide sequence: TGTGCCAGCAGCCCTATTACAGGGGGCTCCTACAATGAGCAGTTCTTC. It encodes CASSPITGGSYNEQFF.